A single sample gave rise to the 10 T cell receptor beta chains below, sequenced in a study of beta chain features in type 1 diabetes. General study findings and limits: Moderate yet significant TCRB CDR3 shortening was seen in Type 1 diabetes patients in all four CD4+ subsets.

These receptors have no known antigen. Expressed TCRB transcripts got sequenced, as all isolated RNA was reverse transcribed. Clones were read by immunoSEQ multiplex PCR, and TCRdb kept only the in-frame ones, dropping some. The data show 250,000 to 300,000 clones, with approximately 25% seen just once and around 0.011% held by the top ten. The source material was naive CD4+ T cells from blood. Receptor source: a woman in her 30s with type 1 diabetes.

The chain links TRBV9 to TRBJ2-2; 8 nucleotides align to TRBD2. CDR1 is SGDLS and CDR2 is YYNGEE in the germline V gene. CDR3 length equals 16 residues. With 4 bases clipped from V and 4 bases from J, the junction kept 9 bases outside the gene matches. The CDR3 loop is CASSLRGSGTTGELFF. The CDR3, as DNA: TGTGCCAGCAGCCTCCGGGGTAGCGGGACCACCGGGGAGCTGTTTTTT.

The chain carries TRBV4-2 and TRBJ2-3; weak D call: TRBD2 (6 bases). The CDR3 has 15 residues. Trimming took off 4 bases at V and 2 bases at J, with 13 bases between the two ends. Germline V gene data show CDR1 as LGHNA and CDR2 as YNFKEQ. The CDR3 sequence: CASSPSSAVTDTQYF. CDR3 coding DNA: TGTGCCAGCAGCCCTTCTAGCGCAGTCACAGATACGCAGTATTTT.

This clone was counted only a few times. The V and J genes are TRBV29-1 and TRBJ2-1; TRBD2 agrees at 10 bases. V dropped 6 bases and J dropped 6; count of bases not matched to a gene: 5. Germline assignment: CDR1 SQVTM and CDR2 ANQGSEA. The CDR3 is 13 amino acids. The CDR3 here is CSVLGTSANEQFF. The CDR3 DNA is TGCAGCGTCCTCGGGACTAGCGCCAATGAGCAGTTCTTC.

Comment on this clone: One end of the junction varies from germline; a read error may be responsible. J is TRBJ2-3 and V is TRBV11-2; 8 bases match TRBD2. Germline CDR1 SGHAT, CDR2 FQNNGV. The CDR3 is 13 amino acids. The CDR3 DNA reads as TGTGCCAACAGCGGGAGCACAGAAGATACGCAGTATTTT. Protein sequence: CANSGSTEDTQYF.

The chain recombines TRBV5-1 with TRBJ2-7; D uncertain. Trimming cost V 3 bases and J 3 bases, with 10 bases left between them. The CDR3 totals 13 residues. CDR1 is SGHRS, CDR2 YFSETQ, per germline. This CDR3 reads CASSSSFGYEQYF. In DNA form, the CDR3 reads TGCGCCAGCAGCTCCTCCTTCGGCTACGAGCAGTACTTC.

A remark on this clone: The same CDR3 arises from other DNA sequences in this sample as well. This chain uses TRBV30 with TRBJ2-5; tentative D call: TRBD2 (6 bases). Trimming removed 2 bases at V and 4 bases at J, with 8 bases between. The CDR3 is made up of 12 amino acids. CDR1 and CDR2 (germline): GTSNPN, SVGIG (reference sequence). The CDR3 region has the DNA TGTGCCTGGAGTAGGAGGGCAGAGACCCAGTACTTC. Residues: CAWSRRAETQYF.

V usage is TRBV18 and J usage is TRBJ2-1; 9 nucleotides line up with TRBD1. Germline V gene lookup returns CDR1 KGHSH and CDR2 LQKENI. There are 15 residues in the CDR3. The V gene end was trimmed by 4 bases and the J gene end by 2 bases; junction bases not matched to a gene: 3. The CDR3 DNA follows: TGTGCCAGCTCACTCGGGACAGGGACCTACAATGAGCAGTTCTTC. As protein: CASSLGTGTYNEQFF. The entire variable domain, with the rest obtained from reference TRBV18 and TRBJ2-1, is as follows: NAGVMQNPRHLVRRRGQEARLRCSPMKGHSHVYWYRQLPEEGLKFMVYLQKENIIDESGMPKERFSAEFPKEGPSILRIQQVVRGDSAAYFCASSLGTGTYNEQFFGPGTRLTVL.

This clone came up once. The V gene is TRBV6-4, the J gene TRBJ1-1; possibly TRBD1 for D (6 bases). V lost 4 bases to trimming and J lost 1 base, with 7 bases between them. The CDR3 runs to 13 residues. CDR1 and CDR2 from the germline V gene are MRHNA and SNTAGT. This chain's CDR3 is CASSATGNTEAFF. The CDR3 DNA reads TGTGCCAGCAGTGCGACAGGGAACACTGAAGCTTTCTTT.

This clone has a handful of counts. This chain connects TRBV2 to TRBJ2-1; 10 nucleotides match TRBD2. The CDR3 sequence is 15 residues long. Germline V gives CDR1 SNHLY, CDR2 FYNNEI. J gave up 6 bases and V 4 bases, and 6 bases lay outside the gene matches. CDR3 nucleotides: TGTGCCAGCAGTGGGGGGAGCGGGAGGGCCAATGAGCAGTTCTTC. This encodes CASSGGSGRANEQFF.

The sample holds a few counts of this clone. The V and J genes are TRBV7-3 and TRBJ1-1, with TRBD1 matching 11 bases. Germline CDR1 and CDR2: SGHTA and FQGTGA. V dropped 5 bases and J dropped 6; count of bases not matched to a gene: 8. The CDR3 has 15 amino acids. This CDR3 is CASSRQPGQGAEAFF. In nucleotides, the CDR3 is TGTGCCAGCAGCAGACAGCCGGGACAGGGGGCTGAAGCTTTCTTT.